This TCR beta chain was identified during a study of T cell responses to AZD1222 COVID-19 vaccine (dated by TCRdb to about 2021). Turning to the overall study: Because spike-specific TCR depth and breadth did not differ between the two schedules, AZD1222 recipients who got a second dose at roughly 4 weeks were pooled with those who got a second dose at roughly 12 weeks. Enrollment into the trials was organized by age into subgroups of 18-55, 56-69 and 70-plus years, and those subgroups contained roughly 140, 27 and 60 TCR-sequenced participants, respectively. TCR sequencing covered fewer than 250 trial participants: 200 to 210 given two doses of AZD1222 and some 25 given two doses of MenACWY control vaccine. Broader findings and caveats from the paper: Most participants were white British and females outnumbered males, and the authors suggested that clonal diversity may have been underestimated. Reportedly, almost half of the unique spike-specific TCRs recognized epitopes lying outside the regions that are mutated in the B.1.351 and B.1.1.7 variants. The 56-69-year group was small, and its depth increase did not reach significance, likely because of low power. After two AZD1222 doses, both the breadth and the depth of spike-specific TCRs were significantly higher than at day 0 and than in MenACWY recipients. Because no day 14 peak-response samples were available, the repertoires could be characterized only after the peak T cell response. CD4 TCRs associated with the vaccine covered the entire spike protein, and the dominant responses were in regions 160-218 and 743-854. Conclusions about previously exposed vaccinees are limited, since just 6 or 7 AZD1222 recipients were seropositive for SARS-CoV-2 at baseline.

In the case of this clone: Its antigen target is currently unknown. There are no base qualities to consult, and no much larger clone falls within one base.

The sample's time point label is to be understood as: baseline before first vaccination. Vaccinee samples came from UK trials COV001 and COV002, including a single-blind randomized controlled phase 2/3 trial of AZD1222 (ChAdOx1 nCoV-19) in healthy adults. For TCRbeta chain sequencing, PBMC samples from trial participants were taken at day 0 and at day 28 after the second dose. The CDR3 regions of human TCRbeta chains were analyzed by immunosequencing. As for the authors' bioinformatics: Repertoire TCRs were matched against a reference library of SARS-CoV-2-specific TCRs generated with the MIRA antigen-specificity platform. Breadth meant the fraction of unique TCRs that were SARS-CoV-2-associated, whereas depth meant the fraction of total T cells that were SARS-CoV-2-associated. Each spike-specific TCR was assigned to its reactive spike region and to a CD4 or CD8 class using the MIRA data. Log10-transformed breadth and depth values were compared by one-way ANOVA with Sidak's multiple comparisons tests. The source is immuneACCESS, and TCRdb retained only in-frame sequences with V and J called. Part of the clones is not carried over; for the studies checked, unresolved V genes explain less than half of this, and the remainder is unexplained. D and trimming come from the DNA, and the V and J calls and clone size come from that table. The sample yields 150,000 or so clones; 90% to 95% were counted once. The top ten hold 2% to 2.5% of the sample.

A distance of 9 bases separates the germline ends of V and J, which lose 6 bases and 1 base respectively. From the germline V gene (reference sequence), CDR1 is LGHDT and CDR2 is YNNKEL. The CDR3 has 13 amino acids, counting the end cysteine and phenylalanine. The kept DNA is CDR3 alone, 39 bases in frame from the first base. The input for sequencing was peripheral blood, taken on day 0 of AZD1222 vaccination. The V and J genes are TRBV3-1 (or the pseudogene TRBV3-2) and TRBJ1-2; the D gene assignment is ambiguous. This TCR was recovered from an adult in good health. The sequenced DNA: TGTGCCAGCAGGCGCAATGGTAACTATGGCTACACCTTC. Its translation is CASRRNGNYGYTF.